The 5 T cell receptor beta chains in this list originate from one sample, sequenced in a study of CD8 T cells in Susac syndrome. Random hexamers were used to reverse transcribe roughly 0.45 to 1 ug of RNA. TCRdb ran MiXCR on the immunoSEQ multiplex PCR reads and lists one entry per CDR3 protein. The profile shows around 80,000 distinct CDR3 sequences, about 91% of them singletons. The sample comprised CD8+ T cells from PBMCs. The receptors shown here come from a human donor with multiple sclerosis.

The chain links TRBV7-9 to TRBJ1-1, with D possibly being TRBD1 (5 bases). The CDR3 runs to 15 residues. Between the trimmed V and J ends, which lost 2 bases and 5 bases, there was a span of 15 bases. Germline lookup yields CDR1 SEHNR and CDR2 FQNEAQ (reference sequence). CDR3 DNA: TGTGCCAGCAGCTTACAGGGTCGGGAAGGAACTGAAGCTTTCTTT. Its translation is CASSLQGREGTEAFF.

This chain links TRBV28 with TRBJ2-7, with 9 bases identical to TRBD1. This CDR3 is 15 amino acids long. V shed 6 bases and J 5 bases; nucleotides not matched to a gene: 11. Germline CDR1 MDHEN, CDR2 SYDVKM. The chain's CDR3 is CASRPSGTGIDEQYF. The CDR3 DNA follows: TGTGCCAGCAGGCCTTCAGGGACAGGGATCGACGAGCAGTACTTC.

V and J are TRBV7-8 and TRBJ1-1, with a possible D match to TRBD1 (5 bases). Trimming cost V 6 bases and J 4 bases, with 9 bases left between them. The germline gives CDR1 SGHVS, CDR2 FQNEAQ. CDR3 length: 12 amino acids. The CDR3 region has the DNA TGTGCCAGCAGTATGGGGGGCACTGAAGCTTTCTTT. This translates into CASSMGGTEAFF.

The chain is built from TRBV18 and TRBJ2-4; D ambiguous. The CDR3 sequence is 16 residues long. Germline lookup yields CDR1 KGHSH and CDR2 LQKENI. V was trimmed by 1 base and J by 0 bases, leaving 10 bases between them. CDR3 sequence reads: CASSPRLRPAKNIQYF. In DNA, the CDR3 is TGTGCCAGCTCACCACGTCTCCGTCCAGCCAAAAACATTCAGTACTTC.

The CDR3 here is CASRAGVDTDTQYF. The CDR3 DNA reads as TGCGCCAGCAGAGCGGGAGTCGATACAGATACGCAGTATTTT. The rearrangement joins TRBV4-1 to TRBJ2-3, with 8 positions matching TRBD2. V shed 6 bases, J shed 3 bases, and the junction held 5 bases outside the gene matches. CDR3 length: 14 residues. Germline CDR1 and CDR2: MGHRA and YSYEKL.